The 14 T cell receptor beta chains below were found in one sample sequenced in a study of T cell responses to AZD1222 COVID-19 vaccine. Sequencing used immunoSEQ multiplex PCR; TCRdb keeps in-frame clones, though not all of them. The sample has 200,000 or so clones; roughly 92% are singletons. Sequenced here: peripheral blood, sampled 28 days after the second AZD1222 dose. Every receptor here comes from an adult who received the AZD1222 COVID-19 vaccine.

The chain links TRBV28 to TRBJ1-3; D ambiguous. Germline V gene data show CDR1 as MDHEN and CDR2 as SYDVKM. This CDR3 contains 15 residues. V was clipped by 5 bases and J by 2 bases, with 13 bases between them. The CDR3 sequence: CASSLAGNAGNTIYF. CDR3 DNA: TGTGCCAGCAGTCTTGCGGGGAATGCTGGAAACACCATATATTTT.

The rearrangement links TRBV5-4 to TRBJ2-3; D is unresolved. V was shortened by 0 bases and J by 3 bases, with 14 bases between the two germline ends. In germline, CDR1 is SGHNT, CDR2 YYREEE (reference sequence). This CDR3 spans 16 amino acids. The CDR3 DNA follows: TGTGCCAGCAGCTTGGTGAGGCCCTCAGCTACAGATACGCAGTATTTT. Encoded protein: CASSLVRPSATDTQYF.

A single count supports this clone. V is TRBV6-5 and J is TRBJ1-2, with 8 bases aligning to TRBD1. The CDR3 has 15 amino acids. Germline loops: CDR1 MNHEY, CDR2 SVGAGI. V dropped 7 bases and J dropped 7; count of bases not matched to a gene: 14. CDR3 bases: TGTGCCAGCACCGTGTTAGGTGGACAGGGCGGTGGCTACACCTTC. Protein: CASTVLGGQGGGYTF.

This clone has a single count. The chain is built from TRBV12-3 or TRBV12-4 and TRBJ1-1, with 9 bases identical to TRBD1. The CDR3 totals 13 residues. With V trimmed by 6 bases and J by 3 bases, 2 bases remained unmatched. Here the CDR3 DNA reads TGTGCCAGCAGGAGGACAGGGGACACTGAAGCTTTCTTT. Its translation: CASRRTGDTEAFF.

The chain links TRBV5-4 to TRBJ2-2; 7 positions agree with TRBD1. V was pared by 1 base and J by 6 bases, with 9 bases of the junction left unmatched. Germline V gene lookup returns CDR1 SGHNT and CDR2 YYREEE (reference sequence). The CDR3 consists of 16 residues. The CDR3: CASSLSRGGPSGELFF. DNA for the CDR3: TGTGCCAGCAGCTTGAGTCGAGGGGGCCCGTCCGGGGAGCTGTTTTTT.

V and J are TRBV11-1 and TRBJ1-6; TRBD1 might be the D (5 bases). Trimming pared 0 bases from V and 7 bases from J, leaving 7 bases between. Per the germline V gene, CDR1 is SGHAT and CDR2 is FQDESV (reference sequence). The CDR3 runs 14 residues. In nucleotides, the CDR3 is TGTGCCAGCAGCTTAGCGCGGGGGAATTCACCCCTCCACTTT. It is translated as CASSLARGNSPLHF.

This sequence joins TRBV27 and TRBJ1-6; D ambiguous. The CDR3 is 15 amino acids. Per the germline V gene, CDR1 is MNHEY and CDR2 is SMNVEV (reference sequence). Trimming left V 4 bases short and J 6 bases short, with 13 bases between. This CDR3 reads CASSSSRVGNSPLHF. As DNA, the CDR3 is TGTGCCAGCAGTTCGTCTCGTGTAGGTAATTCACCCCTCCACTTT.

This clone was picked up a small number of times. The chain carries TRBV19 and TRBJ1-4; the match to TRBD1 covers 8 bases. Germline V gives CDR1 LNHDA, CDR2 SQIVND (reference sequence). Trimming took 7 bases from V and 8 from J; bases not matched to a gene: 12. CDR3 size: 15 residues. CDR3 sequence (DNA): TGTGCCAGTAACCCGGCCGGGACAGGTGCCGAAAAACTGTTTTTT. Amino acid sequence: CASNPAGTGAEKLFF.

The chain is built from TRBV3-1 (or the pseudogene TRBV3-2) and TRBJ1-2; TRBD1 might be the D (6 bases). This CDR3 has 15 residues. Trimming cost V 1 base and J 6 bases, with 15 bases left between them. Germline loops: CDR1 LGHDT, CDR2 YNNKEL (reference sequence). This CDR3 reads CASSQGLYRVNGYTF. In DNA form, the CDR3 reads TGTGCCAGCAGCCAAGGGTTGTACAGGGTGAATGGCTACACCTTC.

The chain combines TRBV21-1 with TRBJ1-1; TRBD1 is taken as the D call from the table, unchecked against the DNA. TRBV21-1 is classified as a pseudogene. CDR3 size: 14 residues. The CDR3 reads CARRKGAQNTEAFF. In DNA, the CDR3 is TGTGCCAGGAGGAAGGGGGCTCAGAACACTGAAGCTTTCTTT.

J is TRBJ1-2 and V is TRBV3-1 (or the pseudogene TRBV3-2); no definite D call. From germline, CDR1 is LGHDT and CDR2 YNNKEL (reference sequence). The CDR3 has 14 amino acids. Between the trimmed V and J ends, which lost 2 bases and 6 bases, there was a span of 13 bases. The CDR3 nucleotides are TGTGCCAGCAGCCAACCGGGCCTCGCACATGGCTACACCTTC. Amino acid sequence: CASSQPGLAHGYTF.

V usage is TRBV6-2 or TRBV6-3 and J usage is TRBJ2-3; D is unresolved. Germline V lookup: CDR1 MNHEY, CDR2 SVGEGT. Trimming shortened V by 2 bases and J by 4 bases, and 10 bases separated the two germline ends. This CDR3 comprises 14 residues. This CDR3 reads CASSYVGRADTQYF. DNA of the CDR3: TGTGCCAGCAGTTACGTAGGTCGGGCAGATACGCAGTATTTT.

The chain employs TRBV28 and TRBJ1-1; maybe TRBD1 (6 bases). V lost 6 bases and J lost 6, with 14 bases in between. The CDR3 is 13 amino acids. In germline, CDR1 is MDHEN, CDR2 SYDVKM. The CDR3 region has the DNA TGTGCCAGCAGCCCCGGACAGCACCCTGAAGCTTTCTTT. It codes for CASSPGQHPEAFF.

In its sample, this clone was seen once. The chain couples TRBV3-1 (or the pseudogene TRBV3-2) to TRBJ1-5; no clear D gene. Germline V CDR1 and CDR2: LGHDT, YNNKEL (reference sequence). Deletions cut 0 bases from V and 3 bases from J, with 6 bases between. The CDR3 consists of 14 residues. The CDR3, as DNA: TGTGCCAGCAGCCAAGATGGTTCCAATCAGCCCCAGCATTTT. Its protein product is CASSQDGSNQPQHF.